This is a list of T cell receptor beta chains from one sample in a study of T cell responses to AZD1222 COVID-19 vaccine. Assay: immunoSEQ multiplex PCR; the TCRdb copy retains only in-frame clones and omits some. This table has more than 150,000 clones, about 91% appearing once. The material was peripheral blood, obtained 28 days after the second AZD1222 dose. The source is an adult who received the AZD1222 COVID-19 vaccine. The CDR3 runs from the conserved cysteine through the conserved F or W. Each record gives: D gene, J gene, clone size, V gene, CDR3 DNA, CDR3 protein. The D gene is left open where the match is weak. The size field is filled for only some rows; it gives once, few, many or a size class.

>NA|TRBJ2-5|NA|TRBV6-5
TGTGCCATTTCCCGGGGCCGAGGGGAGACCCAGTACTTC
CAISRGRGETQYF
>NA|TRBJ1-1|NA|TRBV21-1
TGTGCCAGCAGCGAACTAGGGTCCTTGAACACTGAAGCTTTCTTT
CASSELGSLNTEAFF
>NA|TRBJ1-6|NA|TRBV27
TGTGCCAGCAGTTTATCCCCAGGGATCCAATCACCCCTCCACTTT
CASSLSPGIQSPLHF
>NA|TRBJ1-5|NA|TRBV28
TGTGCCAGCAGGTCCACATCGTCGAGCAATCAGCCCCAGCATTTT
CASRSTSSSNQPQHF
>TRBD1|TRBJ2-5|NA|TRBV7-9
TGTGCCAGCAGCTTAGCCTTAATGACAGGGGAAGAGACCCAGTACTTC
CASSLALMTGEETQYF
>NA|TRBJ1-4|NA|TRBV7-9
TGTGCCAGCAGCTTAGATCAAGAAAAACTGTTTTTT
CASSLDQEKLFF
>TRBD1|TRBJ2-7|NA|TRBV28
TGTGCCAGCAGCTTAACGACAGGGGCCACCTACGAGCAGTACTTC
CASSLTTGATYEQYF
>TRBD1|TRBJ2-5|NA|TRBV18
TGTGCCAGCTCCCCAAGACAGGGGAGAGGAGAGACCCAGTACTTC
CASSPRQGRGETQYF
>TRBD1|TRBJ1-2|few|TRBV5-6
TGTGCCAGCAGCCGTAAACAGGGGATGTTCTATGGCTACACCTTC
CASSRKQGMFYGYTF
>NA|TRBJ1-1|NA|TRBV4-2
TGTGCCAGCAGCCAAGATAGGACAGCCACTGAAGCTTTCTTT
CASSQDRTATEAFF
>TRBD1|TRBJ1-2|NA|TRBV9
TGTGCCAGCAGCTTTGGGACAGGGAACTATGGCTACACCTTC
CASSFGTGNYGYTF
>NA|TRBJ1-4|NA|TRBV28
TGTGCCAGCATCGCAGGAGGGGGGTTTGAGGAAAAACTGTTTTTT
CASIAGGGFEEKLFF
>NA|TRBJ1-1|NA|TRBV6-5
TGTGCCAGCAGTTACGGGCCAAACGACACTGAAGCTTTCTTT
CASSYGPNDTEAFF
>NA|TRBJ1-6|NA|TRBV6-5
TGTGCCAGCAGTTACTCGAAGAGGGATAATTCACCCCTCCACTTT
CASSYSKRDNSPLHF
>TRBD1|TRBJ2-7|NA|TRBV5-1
TGCGCCAGCAGCGTGCGGGGACAGGGGAACGAGCAGTACTTC
CASSVRGQGNEQYF
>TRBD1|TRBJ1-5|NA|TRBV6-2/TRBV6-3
TGTGCCAGCAGTTCCCGGGACAGGGTCCGCCAGGGGGGGAGCCAGCCCCAGCATTTT
CASSSRDRVRQGGSQPQHF
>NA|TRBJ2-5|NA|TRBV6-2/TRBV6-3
TGTGCCAGCAGCCTCCGGGCAAAAGAGACCCAGTACTTC
CASSLRAKETQYF
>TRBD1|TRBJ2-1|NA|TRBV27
TGTGCCAGCAGTCCCGGGACAGTCTACAATGAGCAGTTCTTC
CASSPGTVYNEQFF
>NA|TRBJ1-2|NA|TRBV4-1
TGCGCCAGCAGCGGCCAGGCAGGGGACTATGGCTACACCTTC
CASSGQAGDYGYTF
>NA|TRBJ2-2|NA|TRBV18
TGTGCCAGCTCACCAACAGGGTATTCTCACTCGAACACCGGGGAGCTGTTTTTT
CASSPTGYSHSNTGELFF
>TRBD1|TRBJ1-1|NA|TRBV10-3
TGTGCCATCACCCCGACAGGGGGCACTGAAGCTTTCTTT
CAITPTGGTEAFF
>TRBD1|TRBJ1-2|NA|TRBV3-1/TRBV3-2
TGTGCCAGCAGCGCCCGAGGACAGGCTAACTATGGCTACACCTTC
CASSARGQANYGYTF